This TCR beta chain was sequenced during a study of identical twins. Study conclusions and caveats: These conclusions were based on statistical analysis (cross-sectional, not following the same donors). Out-of-frame TCR alpha sharing observed in monozygotic twins exceeded model estimates. Fewer insertions were carried by abundant cord blood beta clonotypes, but none was seen in memory repertoires.

In TCRdb, the 5' RACE reads were re-called with MiXCR into one record per CDR3 protein. The profile shows hundreds of thousands of distinct CDR3 sequences, 8.6% of them singletons. J was trimmed by 3 bases and V by 5 bases; bases with no gene match: 8. The CDR3 has 16 amino acids. Germline V lookup: CDR1 MDHEN, CDR2 SYDVKM. This clonotype was recorded at least ten times. What it binds is unknown. Separately, the same data were catalogued under a study of yellow fever vaccine responses in identical twins.

The chain has TRBV28 and TRBJ2-1, with 9 bases lining up with TRBD1. Specimen: PBMCs. The clonotype originates from a woman in her late teens or twenties in good health. As DNA, the CDR3 is TGTGCCAGCAGTCCCTCGGGGACAGGGCTCTACAATGAGCAGTTCTTC. Translating it yields CASSPSGTGLYNEQFF.